A single sample is the source of the 20 T cell receptor beta chains below, sequenced in a study of T cell changes during pregnancy in multiple sclerosis (dated by TCRdb to between 2018 and 2021). Preparation of the library involved the immunoSEQ multiplex PCR assay. As stored in TCRdb, this immuneACCESS dataset retains in-frame rearrangements with V and J assigned. A fraction of the clones does not appear; measured against another copy, unresolved V genes explain less than half of the discrepancy, and the remainder lacks a known reason. This sample gives under 15,000 clones in total; 86% of them show up just once. The ten largest account for roughly 14% of the sample. The source was CD8+ T cells from peripheral blood mononuclear cells, collected in the second trimester of pregnancy. The receptors stem from a female donor in good health, enrolled as a control in a pregnancy study.

The rearrangement joins TRBV30 to TRBJ2-7; the match to TRBD1 covers 7 bases. With V trimmed by 1 base and J by 5 bases, 8 bases remained unmatched. This CDR3 has 14 residues. Germline V gives CDR1 GTSNPN, CDR2 SVGIG (reference sequence). CDR3 sequence reads: CAWSDDRAGNEQYF. The CDR3 nucleotides read TGTGCCTGGAGTGATGACAGGGCTGGGAACGAGCAGTACTTC.

The chain links TRBV7-8 to TRBJ2-7, with 7 positions matching TRBD2. The germline V gene has CDR1 SGHVS and CDR2 FQNEAQ. This CDR3 region has 16 residues. J was trimmed by 0 bases and V by 2 bases; bases with no gene match: 7. CDR3 sequence reads: CASSLIAGVSSYEQYF. The CDR3 DNA is TGTGCCAGCAGCTTAATCGCGGGAGTCTCCTCCTACGAGCAGTACTTC.

This chain links TRBV5-6 with TRBJ2-5, with 7 bases identical to TRBD2. This CDR3 region has 16 residues. Germline lookup yields CDR1 SGHDT and CDR2 YYEEEE. V dropped 4 bases and J dropped 1; count of bases not matched to a gene: 10. This CDR3 is CASSLGGEGPQETQYF. The CDR3 DNA follows: TGTGCCAGCAGCCTGGGGGGGGAGGGCCCCCAAGAGACCCAGTACTTC. Drawing the rest from reference TRBV5-6 and TRBJ2-5, the complete variable domain is DAGVTQSPTHLIKTRGQQVTLRCSPKSGHDTVSWYQQALGQGPQFIFQYYEEEERQRGNFPDRFSGHQFPNYSSELNVNALLLGDSALYLCASSLGGEGPQETQYFGPGTRLLVL.

By share of the sample, this clone is medium-sized. The chain carries TRBV5-6 and TRBJ1-1, with unresolved D. There are 13 residues in the CDR3. V lost 1 base and J lost 5, with 9 bases in between. Looked up from germline, CDR1 is SGHDT and CDR2 is YYEEEE. CDR3 sequence (DNA): TGTGCCAGCAGCTTGACTCATGATACTGAAGCTTTCTTT. Translated, it gives CASSLTHDTEAFF.

This chain connects TRBV27 to TRBJ2-7; 14 bases map to TRBD2. CDR1 and CDR2 from the germline V gene are MNHEY and SMNVEV (reference sequence). The CDR3 is 15 amino acids. V lost 4 bases and J lost 5; bases outside the gene matches: 4. The CDR3 region has the DNA TGTGCCAGCAGTTCTGGGACTAGCGGGAGCAACGAGCAGTACTTC. It specifies CASSSGTSGSNEQYF.

The chain joins TRBV27 to TRBJ2-1; TRBD1 aligns across 10 bases. Germline loops: CDR1 MNHEY, CDR2 SMNVEV (reference sequence). The CDR3 contains 14 residues. The ends lost 7 bases at V and 2 bases at J; junction bases unmatched: 2. In DNA form, the CDR3 reads TGTGCCAGCACCGGGACAGGGGCCTACAATGAGCAGTTCTTC. It is translated as CASTGTGAYNEQFF.

This clone showed up just once. The chain uses TRBV19 and TRBJ2-2; 12 nucleotides match TRBD2. Trimming cost V 5 bases and J 8 bases; bases outside gene matches: 9. Germline V lookup: CDR1 LNHDA, CDR2 SQIVND (reference sequence). CDR3 length: 16 amino acids. The CDR3 nucleotides are TGTGCCAGTAGTGTCTCTAGCGGGGGGGCCGTTGGGGAGCTGTTTTTT. Its translation is CASSVSSGGAVGELFF. The entire variable domain, with the rest obtained from reference TRBV19 and TRBJ2-2, is as follows: DGGITQSPKYLFRKEGQNVTLSCEQNLNHDAMYWYRQDPGQGLRLIYYSQIVNDFQKGDIAEGYSVSREKKESFPLTVTSAQKNPTAFYLCASSVSSGGAVGELFFGEGSRLTVL.

The genes are TRBV5-6 and TRBJ2-7, with D perhaps matching TRBD2 (5 bases). CDR1 and CDR2 from the germline V gene are SGHDT and YYEEEE. The ends were cut back, 2 bases at V and 3 bases at J, with 9 bases in the middle. The CDR3 consists of 13 residues. The CDR3 DNA reads as TGTGCCAGCAGCTTTTCAACTAGCTACGAGCAGTACTTC. Amino acid sequence: CASSFSTSYEQYF.

The chain recombines TRBV10-1 with TRBJ1-4, with TRBD1 matching 7 bases. CDR3 length: 15 amino acids. Germline V gives CDR1 WNHNN, CDR2 SYGVQD (reference sequence). The J segment lost 9 bases and the V segment lost 7 bases, leaving 14 bases of the junction unmatched. The DNA for the CDR3 is TGCGCCAGCACCGTACCGGGACAGAGGTGCAAAAAACTGTTTTTT. This encodes CASTVPGQRCKKLFF.

J is TRBJ2-2 and V is TRBV4-3; 7 bases fit TRBD1. The CDR3 is 15 residues long. The germline gives CDR1 LGHNA, CDR2 YSLEER. Germline trimming cut 1 base from V and 1 base from J; bases unmatched to any gene: 0. The CDR3 coding sequence is TGCGCCAGCAGCCAAGGGACAGGGAACACCGGGGAGCTGTTTTTT. Its translation is CASSQGTGNTGELFF.

In its sample, this clone is large. This chain joins TRBV7-9 and TRBJ2-2; 9 bases fit TRBD1. This CDR3 has 16 amino acids. From germline, CDR1 is SEHNR and CDR2 FQNEAQ (reference sequence). With 3 bases clipped from V and 2 bases from J, the junction kept 4 bases outside the gene matches. CDR3 region: CASSFDRGFNTGELFF. CDR3 DNA sequence: TGTGCCAGCAGCTTCGACAGGGGGTTTAACACCGGGGAGCTGTTTTTT.

This sequence joins TRBV5-4 and TRBJ2-1; TRBD1 matches 9 bases. CDR1 is SGHNT and CDR2 is YYREEE in the germline V gene (reference sequence). CDR3 length: 14 amino acids. V dropped 2 bases and J dropped 8; count of bases not matched to a gene: 5. This CDR3 is CASSLRTGGDEQFF. CDR3 DNA sequence: TGTGCCAGCAGCTTACGAACAGGGGGCGATGAGCAGTTCTTC.

This sequence joins TRBV2 and TRBJ1-5; D is perhaps TRBD1 (5 bases). This CDR3 is 15 amino acids long. V lost 8 bases and J 4 bases, leaving 18 bases between the germline ends. Germline CDR1 SNHLY, CDR2 FYNNEI. CDR3 bases: TGTGCCAGCGAGGGGAGGACTCTGGGAAATCAGCCCCAGCATTTT. Protein: CASEGRTLGNQPQHF.

The gene calls are TRBV19 and TRBJ2-7, with 10 bases fitting TRBD2. Germline V CDR1 and CDR2: LNHDA, SQIVND (reference sequence). V dropped 3 bases and J dropped 3; count of bases not matched to a gene: 5. The CDR3 runs 15 residues. The CDR3 reads CASSISRTSGYEQYF. The CDR3 coding sequence is TGTGCCAGTAGTATTTCTCGGACTAGCGGCTACGAGCAGTACTTC.

The chain carries TRBV19 and TRBJ2-5, with 10 bases aligning to TRBD2. Germline CDR1 reads LNHDA; CDR2 reads SQIVND (reference sequence). Germline trimming cut 4 bases from V and 1 base from J; bases unmatched to any gene: 6. This CDR3 is built from 16 residues. The CDR3 nucleotides read TGTGCCAGTAGTAAACTAGCGGGGCTTCCCCAAGAGACCCAGTACTTC. Its protein is CASSKLAGLPQETQYF.

The chain uses TRBV10-2 and TRBJ2-7; tentatively, D is TRBD2 (5 bases). The V gene's germline CDR1 is WSHSY and CDR2 SAAADI. The CDR3 has 14 residues. Deletions cut 6 bases from V and 6 bases from J, with 18 bases between. In DNA, the CDR3 is TGCGCCAGCAGCCCCTTTAGACCCAGCGGCGAGCAGTACTTC. Its protein product is CASSPFRPSGEQYF.

The chain links TRBV7-9 to TRBJ2-1, with 12 positions matching TRBD2. The CDR3 is made up of 15 amino acids. Losses at the gene ends were 1 base for V and 7 bases for J; bases not matched to a gene: 2. From germline, CDR1 is SEHNR and CDR2 FQNEAQ (reference sequence). As DNA, the CDR3 is TGTGCCAGCAGCTTAGGGACTAGCGGGGTTAATGAGCAGTTCTTC. This gives the protein CASSLGTSGVNEQFF.

The chain joins TRBV27 to TRBJ2-7; TRBD1 matches 7 bases. The CDR3 sequence is 17 residues long. Germline V gene sequence: CDR1 MNHEY, CDR2 SMNVEV (reference sequence). The trim removed 2 bases at V and 0 bases at J, leaving 10 bases unmatched. CDR3 coding DNA: TGTGCCAGCAGTTTACGCTCTCCGGACAGGTACTCCTACGAGCAGTACTTC. Its protein is CASSLRSPDRYSYEQYF.

The V and J genes are TRBV4-3 and TRBJ1-5; no clear D gene. Trimming removed 0 bases at V and 7 bases at J, with 7 bases between. The CDR3 has 13 amino acids. Germline assignment: CDR1 LGHNA and CDR2 YSLEER. The CDR3 nucleotides are TGCGCCAGCAGCCAAGATCAGGAACAGCCCCAGCATTTT. It encodes CASSQDQEQPQHF.

The chain uses TRBV9 and TRBJ2-7; 7 positions agree with TRBD1. This CDR3 contains 14 residues. V trimming: 5 bases; J trimming: 2 bases; junction bases outside the gene matches: 7. Germline V gene sequence: CDR1 SGDLS, CDR2 YYNGEE. CDR3 nucleotide sequence: TGTGCCAGCAGTCCTGACAGGGTGACCTACGAGCAGTACTTC. This translates into CASSPDRVTYEQYF.